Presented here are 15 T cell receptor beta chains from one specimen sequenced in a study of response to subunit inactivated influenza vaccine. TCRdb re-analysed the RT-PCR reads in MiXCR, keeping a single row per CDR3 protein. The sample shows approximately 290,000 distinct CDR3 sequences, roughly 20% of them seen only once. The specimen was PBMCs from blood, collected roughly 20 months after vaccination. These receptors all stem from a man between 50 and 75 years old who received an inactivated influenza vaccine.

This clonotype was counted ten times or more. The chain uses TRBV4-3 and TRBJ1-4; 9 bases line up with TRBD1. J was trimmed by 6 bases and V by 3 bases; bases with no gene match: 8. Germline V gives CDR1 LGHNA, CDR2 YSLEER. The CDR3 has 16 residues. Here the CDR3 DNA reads TGCGCCAGCAGCCACACACAGGGGGCGAAGTATGAAAAACTGTTTTTT. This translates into CASSHTQGAKYEKLFF.

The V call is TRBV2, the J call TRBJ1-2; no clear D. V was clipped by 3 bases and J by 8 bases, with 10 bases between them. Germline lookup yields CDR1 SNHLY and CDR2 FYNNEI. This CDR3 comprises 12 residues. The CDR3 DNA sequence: TGTGCCAGCAGTGATGTAGCAGGAGGCTACACCTTC. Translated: CASSDVAGGYTF.

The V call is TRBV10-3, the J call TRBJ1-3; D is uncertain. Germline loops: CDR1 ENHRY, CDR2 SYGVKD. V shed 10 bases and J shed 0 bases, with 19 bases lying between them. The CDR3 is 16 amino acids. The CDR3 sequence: CATTNLNRVSGNTIYF. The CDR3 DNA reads TGTGCCACCACAAATCTCAACCGGGTCTCTGGAAACACCATATATTTT.

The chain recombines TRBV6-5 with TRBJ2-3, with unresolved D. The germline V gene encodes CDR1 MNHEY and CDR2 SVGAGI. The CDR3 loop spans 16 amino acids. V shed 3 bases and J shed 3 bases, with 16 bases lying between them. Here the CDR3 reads CASSYAPSSPTDTQYF. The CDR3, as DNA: TGTGCCAGCAGTTATGCCCCCTCTTCCCCGACAGATACGCAGTATTTT.

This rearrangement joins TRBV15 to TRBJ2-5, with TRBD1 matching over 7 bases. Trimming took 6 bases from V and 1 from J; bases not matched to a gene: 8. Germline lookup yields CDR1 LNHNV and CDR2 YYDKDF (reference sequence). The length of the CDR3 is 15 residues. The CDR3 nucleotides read TGTGCCACCAGTACCGAGTGGACAGGCCAAGAGACCCAGTACTTC. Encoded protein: CATSTEWTGQETQYF. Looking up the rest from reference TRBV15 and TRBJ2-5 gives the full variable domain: DAMVIQNPRYQVTQFGKPVTLSCSQTLNHNVMYWYQQKSSQAPKLLFHYYDKDFNNEADTPDNFQSRRPNTSFCFLDIRSPGLGDTAMYLCATSTEWTGQETQYFGPGTRLLVL.

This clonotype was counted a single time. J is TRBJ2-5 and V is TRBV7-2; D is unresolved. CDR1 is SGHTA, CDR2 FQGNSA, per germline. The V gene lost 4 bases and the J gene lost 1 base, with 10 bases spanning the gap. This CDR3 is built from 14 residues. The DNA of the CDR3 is TGTGCCAGCAGCTCTACCCGGACCCAAGAGACCCAGTACTTC. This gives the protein CASSSTRTQETQYF.

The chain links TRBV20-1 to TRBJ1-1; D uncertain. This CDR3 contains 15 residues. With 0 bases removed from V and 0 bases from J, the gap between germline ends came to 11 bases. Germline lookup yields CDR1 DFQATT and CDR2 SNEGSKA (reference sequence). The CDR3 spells CSAREAGSLNTEAFF. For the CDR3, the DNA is TGCAGTGCTAGAGAGGCGGGCAGCTTGAACACTGAAGCTTTCTTT.

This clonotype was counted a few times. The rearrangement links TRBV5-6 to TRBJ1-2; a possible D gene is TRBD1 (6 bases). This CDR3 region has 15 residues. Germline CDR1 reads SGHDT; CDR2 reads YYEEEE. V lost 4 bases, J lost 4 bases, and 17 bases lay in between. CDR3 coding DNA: TGTGCCAGCAGCCGAGGGGGGTCAGGGATCTATGGCTACACCTTC. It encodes CASSRGGSGIYGYTF.

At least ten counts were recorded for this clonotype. The CDR3 reads CASSPRLSPLHF. Here the CDR3 DNA reads TGTGCCAGCAGCCCCCGGCTCTCACCCCTCCACTTT. V usage is TRBV7-8 and J usage is TRBJ1-6; no reliable D call. This CDR3 has 12 residues. Trimming took 5 bases from V and 10 from J, leaving 9 bases between them. Germline-derived CDR1 and CDR2 are SGHVS and FQNEAQ.

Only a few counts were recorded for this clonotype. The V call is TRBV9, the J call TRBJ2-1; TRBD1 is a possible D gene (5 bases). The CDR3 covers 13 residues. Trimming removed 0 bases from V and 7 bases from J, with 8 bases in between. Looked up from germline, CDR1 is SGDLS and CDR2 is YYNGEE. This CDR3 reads CASSVGRANEQFF. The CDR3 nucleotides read TGTGCCAGCAGCGTAGGCAGGGCGAATGAGCAGTTCTTC. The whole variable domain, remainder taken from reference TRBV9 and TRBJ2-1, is DSGVTQTPKHLITATGQRVTLRCSPRSGDLSVYWYQQSLDQGLQFLIQYYNGEERAKGNILERFSAQQFPDLHSELNLSSLELGDSALYFCASSVGRANEQFFGPGTRLTVL.

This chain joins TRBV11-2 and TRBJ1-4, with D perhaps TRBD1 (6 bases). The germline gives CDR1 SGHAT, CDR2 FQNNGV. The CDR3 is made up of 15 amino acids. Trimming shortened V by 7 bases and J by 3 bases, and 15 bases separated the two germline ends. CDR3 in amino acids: CASTQTGTPNEKLFF. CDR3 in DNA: TGTGCCAGCACTCAAACAGGGACCCCTAATGAAAAACTGTTTTTT.

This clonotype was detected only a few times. The DNA for the CDR3 is TGTGCCAGCAGTGGATCCTCTACAGGGTTCTACGGCTACACCTTC. This gives the protein CASSGSSTGFYGYTF. The rearrangement links TRBV2 to TRBJ1-2; tentatively, D is TRBD1 (6 bases). The germline V gene encodes CDR1 SNHLY and CDR2 FYNNEI. This CDR3 contains 15 residues. Trimming pared 4 bases from V and 8 bases from J, leaving 20 bases between.

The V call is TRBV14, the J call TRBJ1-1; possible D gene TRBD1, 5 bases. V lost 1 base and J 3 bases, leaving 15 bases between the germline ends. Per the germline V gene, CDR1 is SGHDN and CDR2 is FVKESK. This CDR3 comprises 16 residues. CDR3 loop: CASSQGRDLVYTEAFF. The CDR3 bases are TGTGCCAGCAGCCAAGGCAGGGACCTCGTGTACACTGAAGCTTTCTTT. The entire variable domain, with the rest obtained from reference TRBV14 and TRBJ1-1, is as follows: EAGVTQFPSHSVIEKGQTVTLRCDPISGHDNLYWYRRVMGKEIKFLLHFVKESKQDESGMPNNRFLAERTGGTYSTLKVQPAELEDSGVYFCASSQGRDLVYTEAFFGQGTRLTVV.

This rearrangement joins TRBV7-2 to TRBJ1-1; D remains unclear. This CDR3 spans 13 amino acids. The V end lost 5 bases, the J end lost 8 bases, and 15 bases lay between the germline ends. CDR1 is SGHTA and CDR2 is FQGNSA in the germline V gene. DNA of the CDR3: TGTGCCAGCAGCGCGGGCCCGGAGCTGGAAGCTTTCTTT. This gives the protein CASSAGPELEAFF.

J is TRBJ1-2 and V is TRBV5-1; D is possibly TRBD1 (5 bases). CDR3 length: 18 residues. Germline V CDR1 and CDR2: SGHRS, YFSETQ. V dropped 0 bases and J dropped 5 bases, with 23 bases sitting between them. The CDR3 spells CASSLVGGAPTERYGYTF. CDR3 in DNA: TGCGCCAGCAGCTTGGTAGGTGGGGCACCCACTGAACGATATGGCTACACCTTC.